The clone carrying this TCR beta chain showed up just a few times. Per the germline V gene, CDR1 is MNHEY and CDR2 is SVGEGT. The CDR3 runs to 15 residues. V gave up 4 bases and J gave up 5 bases, with 17 bases separating them. The data derive from a study of metastatic and nonmetastatic thyroid tumors. All patients were untreated before thyroid surgery. TCRdb re-clonotyped the PCR reads through MiXCR. The repertoire holds approximately 40,000 clones, with about half as singletons. This receptor was taken from a male donor with papillary thyroid cancer or a benign thyroid nodule (not recorded which). Some clones in this sample may be carry-over from other donors' samples. This chain connects TRBV6-2 or TRBV6-3 to TRBJ1-2; maybe TRBD1 (6 bases). Sequencing was done on a sample of tumor tissue. The CDR3 region has the DNA TGTGCCAGCAGTTGGGGGCCCACAACTCCTTATGGCTACACCTTC. Amino acid sequence: CASSWGPTTPYGYTF.